A selection of T cell receptor beta chains follows, all from one sample in a study of blood T cell repertoires in COVID-19. Sequenced by immunoSEQ multiplex PCR; TCRdb stores in-frame clones only, minus some. The data hold 50,000 to 80,000 clones, with around 90% observed a single time. Sequencing was performed on peripheral blood. These receptors all stem from a woman of 80 years or more with active COVID-19. Each CDR3 is given with its conserved first and last residue. The D gene is left open where the match is weak. Clone size is shown for a subset of rows, as once, few, many or a class of expanded clone.

j_gene	v_gene	abundance	d_gene	CDR3nt	CDR3aa
TRBJ1-3	TRBV5-1	NA	NA	TGCGCCAGCAGGGCCGGGATGAGCTCTGGAAACACCATATATTTT	CASRAGMSSGNTIYF
TRBJ1-3	TRBV5-4	NA	NA	TGTGCCAGCAGCTTGGCCCGGGGAAACGCTGGAAACACCATATATTTT	CASSLARGNAGNTIYF
TRBJ1-1	TRBV5-1	NA	NA	TGCGCCAGCAGCTTGGTCATAGGGGGTGGGAACACTGAAGCTTTCTTT	CASSLVIGGGNTEAFF
TRBJ2-7	TRBV19	NA	NA	TGTGCCAGTAGTATCCGGGAGCGGAACGAGCAGTACTTC	CASSIRERNEQYF
TRBJ2-1	TRBV5-6	NA	NA	TGTGCCAGCAGCTTGATCCGGGCAGGGATCTCCTACAATGAGCAGTTCTTC	CASSLIRAGISYNEQFF
TRBJ2-5	TRBV5-8	NA	TRBD1	TGTGCCAGCAGCTTGGTCCTCTTTAGGGACAGGGGATCGGAGACCCAGTACTTC	CASSLVLFRDRGSETQYF
TRBJ2-7	TRBV15	NA	NA	TGTGCCACCAGCAGAGCCGGGGGTAACTCCTACGAGCAGTACTTC	CATSRAGGNSYEQYF
TRBJ2-2	TRBV9	few	TRBD1	TGTGCCAGCAGCGTTGACAGGGGAGTGACCGGGGAGCTGTTTTTT	CASSVDRGVTGELFF
TRBJ2-3	TRBV2	NA	TRBD2	TGTGCCAGCAGTGAGGTGACTAGCCGCACAGATACGCAGTATTTT	CASSEVTSRTDTQYF
TRBJ1-1	TRBV5-1	NA	NA	TGCGCCAGCAGCTTGGGAGGCAGCTTGAACACTGAAGCTTTCTTT	CASSLGGSLNTEAFF
TRBJ2-5	TRBV3-1/TRBV3-2	once	TRBD1	TGTGCCAGCAGCCAAGAAGGGACAGGCCTACAAGAGACCCAGTACTTC	CASSQEGTGLQETQYF
TRBJ2-5	TRBV9	NA	TRBD1	TGTGCCAGCAGCGCCGGACAGGGTCAAGAGACCCAGTACTTC	CASSAGQGQETQYF
TRBJ2-5	TRBV3-1/TRBV3-2	NA	NA	TGTGCCAGCAGCACGGGCCTCAGCGGGGAGACCCAGTACTTC	CASSTGLSGETQYF
TRBJ2-7	TRBV5-1	NA	TRBD2	TGCGCCAGCAGCTTGGGGGGGACTAGCGGGAGGGCCCGGAACGAGCAGTACTTC	CASSLGGTSGRARNEQYF
TRBJ1-2	TRBV6-6	NA	NA	TGTGCCAGCAGCCGGCGGGGGGCAGGCTATGGCTACACCTTC	CASSRRGAGYGYTF
TRBJ2-3	TRBV24-1	NA	TRBD2	TGTGCCACCAGTGACCCCGGGGGGACTAGCGGGGTGACAGATACGCAGTATTTT	CATSDPGGTSGVTDTQYF
TRBJ2-7	TRBV2	NA	TRBD2	TGTGCCAGCCTAGGTGGGGTAGCGGGAGTGGAGGAGCAGTACTTC	CASLGGVAGVEEQYF
TRBJ2-7	TRBV6-5	NA	TRBD1	TGTGCCAGCAGTATACAGGGGGGTTCCGAGCAGTACTTC	CASSIQGGSEQYF
TRBJ1-1	TRBV5-1	NA	NA	TGCGCCAGCAGCTTGGGTGTGCGGGAGGAGGCTTTCTTT	CASSLGVREEAFF
TRBJ1-1	TRBV5-4	NA	NA	TGTGCCAGCAGCTTCCCAGGGGTAATCAGCACTGAAGCTTTCTTT	CASSFPGVISTEAFF
TRBJ1-1	TRBV19	NA	TRBD1	TGTGCCAGTAGTGTCACAGGGGGGGCTGAAGCTTTCTTT	CASSVTGGAEAFF
TRBJ2-1	TRBV5-1	once	TRBD2	TGCGCCAGCAGCTCGACTAGCCAACTCTACAATGAGCAGTTCTTC	CASSSTSQLYNEQFF
TRBJ2-1	TRBV5-1	NA	TRBD2	TGCGCCAGCAGCTGGACCGGGACTAGCGGCTACAATGAGCAGTTCTTC	CASSWTGTSGYNEQFF
TRBJ2-2	TRBV19	NA	NA	TGTGCCAGTGGTAAGAGGGATATGAACACCGGGGAGCTGTTTTTT	CASGKRDMNTGELFF
TRBJ1-5	TRBV5-6	NA	NA	TGTGCCAGCAGCTTGGGCTACGTTAGCAATCAGCCCCAGCATTTT	CASSLGYVSNQPQHF
TRBJ1-2	TRBV9	NA	NA	TGTGCCAGCAGCGACCCCCCACAGCGGGGCGGCTACACCTTC	CASSDPPQRGGYTF
TRBJ2-1	TRBV5-5	once	TRBD1	TGTGCCAGCAGCCCCGGACAGGGGCAGGGTTGGGATGAGCAGTTCTTC	CASSPGQGQGWDEQFF
TRBJ2-5	TRBV4-1	NA	NA	TGCGCCAGCAGCCAGGACGACAGGCCCCAAGAGACCCAGTACTTC	CASSQDDRPQETQYF